The TCR beta chain described here comes from a study of control samples from healthy donors and cancer patients. Generated by immunoSEQ multiplex PCR, the TCRdb table keeps only in-frame clones and is missing some. The sample has some 94,000 clones, roughly 91% seen once; the top ten hold about 10%. CDR1 and CDR2 from the germline V gene are SGHNT and YENEEA. This CDR3 has 13 residues. Trimming removed 1 base at V and 9 bases at J, with 11 bases between. Sequencing was performed on PBMCs. The rearrangement uses TRBV11-3 and TRBJ2-3, with D possibly matching TRBD1 (5 bases). The source is a woman aged 45 to 65 with colorectal cancer. Written as DNA, the CDR3 is TGTGCCAGCAGCTTAGGACAGTCAGCAACGCAGTATTTT. The encoded protein is CASSLGQSATQYF. Full variable domain (rest looked up from reference TRBV11-3 and TRBJ2-3): EAGVVQSPRYKIIEKKQPVAFWCNPISGHNTLYWYLQNLGQGPELLIRYENEEAVDDSQLPKDRFSAERLKGVDSTLKIQPAELGDSAVYLCASSLGQSATQYFGPGTRLTVL.